This T cell receptor (beta chain) comes out of a study of T cells expressing NK-cell markers. Germline CDR1 SQVTM, CDR2 ANQGSEA. The CDR3 extends over 13 amino acids. TCR beta cDNA was made by 5'RACE template switching with UMIs. TCRdb re-called the 5' RACE reads and gives one entry per CDR3 protein, without DNA. The sample's table shows 300,000 or so distinct CDR3 sequences. Source material: blood T cells: a sorted CD56 or NKG2C T cell subset, CD4+ or CD8+ T cells, or bulk PBMC T cells (not recorded which). This receptor was identified in a woman aged 18 to 75 in good health. The rearrangement joins TRBV29-1 to TRBJ1-1. CDR3 protein: CSGVRGQNTEAFF.